The T cell receptor (beta chain) described here comes from a study of CD8 T cells in ankylosing spondylitis. Notes on the study in general: Disease-associated clones were reportedly significantly overrepresented in matched ankylosing spondylitis synovial fluid. Ankylosing spondylitis blood appeared to be characterized by a TCR beta motif of roughly eight highly homologous variants. Reactive arthritis synovial fluid and blood were previously reported to contain some motif variants.

Many counts were recorded for this clonotype. Its antigen is not known. This CDR3 spans 13 amino acids. The germline gives CDR1 KGHDR, CDR2 SFDVKD. Trimming cost V 9 bases and J 3 bases; bases outside gene matches: 2. 5'-RACE, quantitative and with molecular barcodes, yielded the TCR beta libraries. Each CDR3 protein gets one entry after TCRdb re-called the 5' RACE reads with MiXCR. The data hold around 130,000 distinct CDR3 sequences, with roughly 13% observed a single time. The V gene is TRBV24-1, the J gene TRBJ2-3; 10 bases align to TRBD2. The material sequenced was blood, either unsorted or a sorted T cell fraction (not recorded which). The sequence came from a female donor with ankylosing spondylitis or in good health (not recorded which). The CDR3 sequence: CATRTSGTDTQYF. The CDR3, as DNA: TGTGCCACCCGGACTAGCGGTACAGATACGCAGTATTTT.